What follows are 22 T cell receptor beta chains derived from one specimen sequenced in a study of blood T cell repertoires in COVID-19. The assay was immunoSEQ multiplex PCR, and TCRdb's table has in-frame clones only and misses some. The data contain over 250,000 clones, 82% of them singletons. The sequenced sample was PBMCs or T cells enriched from blood (not recorded which). These TCRs come from a man between 40 and 49 years old who had been exposed to COVID-19.

This sequence joins TRBV6-5 and TRBJ2-7, with D possibly matching TRBD2 (5 bases). The CDR3 consists of 13 residues. From germline, CDR1 is MNHEY and CDR2 SVGAGI. With 6 bases removed from V and 2 bases from J, the gap between germline ends came to 11 bases. In DNA, the CDR3 is TGTGCCAGCAGCGCGGGTCCTCCCTACGAGCAGTACTTC. Amino acid sequence: CASSAGPPYEQYF.

The rearrangement uses TRBV27 and TRBJ1-2; D unresolved. Germline V CDR1 and CDR2: MNHEY, SMNVEV (reference sequence). The V end was cut by 5 bases, the J end by 3 bases, with 10 bases between. This CDR3 is 13 amino acids long. The CDR3 sequence: CASSVRQYYGYTF. CDR3 coding DNA: TGTGCCAGCAGTGTGCGACAATACTATGGCTACACCTTC.

The rearrangement joins TRBV10-2 to TRBJ1-1, with 9 positions matching TRBD1. V lost 6 bases to trimming and J lost 10 bases; unmatched junction nucleotides: 15. The CDR3 length is 15 residues. Per the germline V gene, CDR1 is WSHSY and CDR2 is SAAADI. DNA for the CDR3: TGCGCCAGCAGCTTTCCACCGGGACAGGGACAGGCAGCTTTCTTT. Translated: CASSFPPGQGQAAFF.

The chain is built from TRBV30 and TRBJ2-5; a possible D gene is TRBD2 (5 bases). V lost 6 bases and J lost 7, with 12 bases in between. Per germline, CDR1 GTSNPN and CDR2 SVGIG (reference sequence). The CDR3 is made up of 11 amino acids. The CDR3 DNA is TGTGCCTGCAGCGGAAAAGGGACCCAGTACTTC. This translates into CACSGKGTQYF.

The V call is TRBV11-2, the J call TRBJ1-2; possible D gene TRBD1, 5 bases. Germline V gene sequence: CDR1 SGHAT, CDR2 FQNNGV. The V end lost 5 bases, the J end lost 4 bases, and 14 bases lay between the germline ends. The CDR3 sequence is 14 residues long. The CDR3 is CASSPSGGFYGYTF. CDR3 bases: TGTGCCAGCAGCCCCTCGGGGGGGTTCTATGGCTACACCTTC.

The V and J genes are TRBV14 and TRBJ2-7; D is perhaps TRBD1 (6 bases). This CDR3 is 12 amino acids long. Germline CDR1 and CDR2: SGHDN and FVKESK. Between the trimmed V and J ends, which lost 1 base and 11 bases, there was a span of 12 bases. CDR3 sequence reads: CASSQVNSGEYF. Written as DNA, the CDR3 is TGTGCCAGCAGCCAAGTGAACTCAGGGGAGTACTTC. Drawing the rest from reference TRBV14 and TRBJ2-7, the complete variable domain is EAGVTQFPSHSVIEKGQTVTLRCDPISGHDNLYWYRRVMGKEIKFLLHFVKESKQDESGMPNNRFLAERTGGTYSTLKVQPAELEDSGVYFCASSQVNSGEYFGPGTRLTVT.

This chain uses TRBV7-2 with TRBJ1-6; 8 bases agree with TRBD1. The CDR3 spans 15 residues. The germline gives CDR1 SGHTA, CDR2 FQGNSA. With V trimmed by 3 bases and J by 9 bases, 7 bases remained unmatched. CDR3 protein: CASSFGQGRGSPLHF. The DNA of the CDR3 is TGTGCCAGCAGCTTCGGACAGGGAAGAGGTTCACCCCTCCACTTT.

The rearrangement links TRBV6-1 to TRBJ1-5, with a possible D match to TRBD1 (5 bases). The V gene lost 7 bases and the J gene lost 7 bases, with 11 bases spanning the gap. Germline assignment: CDR1 MNHNS and CDR2 SASEGT. CDR3 length equals 12 residues. The CDR3 region is CASTPGGQPQHF. The CDR3 DNA sequence: TGTGCCAGCACCCCGGGGGGGCAGCCCCAGCATTTT.

This clone has only a few counts. The rearrangement uses TRBV5-1 and TRBJ1-1; tentative D call: TRBD1 (6 bases). CDR3 size: 16 residues. The V end was cut by 4 bases, the J end by 7 bases, with 23 bases between. Germline CDR1 reads SGHRS; CDR2 reads YFSETQ. The CDR3: CASSRDLVGGTNEAFF. The CDR3 bases are TGCGCCAGCAGCCGTGACCTGGTAGGGGGAACGAATGAAGCTTTCTTT.

This clone was detected once. The CDR3, as DNA: TGTGCCAGCAGTTGGGGCGGGACCAGCTCCTACGAGCAGTACTTC. Translated, it gives CASSWGGTSSYEQYF. This sequence joins TRBV6-1 and TRBJ2-7; possible D gene TRBD2, 6 bases. Germline CDR1 MNHNS, CDR2 SASEGT. The length of the CDR3 is 15 residues. V was trimmed by 5 bases and J by 0 bases, leaving 14 bases between them.

The chain employs TRBV11-2 and TRBJ1-1, with D uncertain. This CDR3 has 15 residues. Between the trimmed V and J ends, which lost 2 bases and 4 bases, there was a span of 14 bases. Germline values: CDR1 SGHAT, CDR2 FQNNGV. CDR3 residues: CASSLIREGGTEAFF. CDR3 sequence (DNA): TGTGCCAGCAGCTTAATAAGGGAGGGAGGCACTGAAGCTTTCTTT.

This clone was seen just once. The V call is TRBV29-1, the J call TRBJ1-1; 9 bases map to TRBD1. The junction had 4 bases not matched to a gene; V was cut back by 4 bases and J by 7 bases. The CDR3 has 12 amino acids. Germline V gene sequence: CDR1 SQVTM, CDR2 ANQGSEA. CDR3 amino acids: CSVATGGVEAFF. The CDR3 DNA reads TGCAGCGTTGCAACAGGGGGCGTTGAAGCTTTCTTT.

The chain recombines TRBV5-1 with TRBJ2-1; 8 nucleotides line up with TRBD1. After removal of 3 bases from V and 7 bases from J, the junction contained 6 bases not matched to a gene. This CDR3 region has 14 residues. Per germline, CDR1 SGHRS and CDR2 YFSETQ. The CDR3 loop is CASSSDRESNEQFF. The CDR3 nucleotides are TGCGCCAGCAGCTCGGACAGGGAGTCGAATGAGCAGTTCTTC.

The chain recombines TRBV19 with TRBJ2-1, with 8 bases aligning to TRBD2. Per germline, CDR1 LNHDA and CDR2 SQIVND (reference sequence). V was clipped by 1 base and J by 10 bases; unmatched bases: 9. The CDR3 is 15 amino acids. CDR3 nucleotides: TGTGCCAGTAGTATAGCCAGCGGGAGCCCCAAGGAGCAGTTCTTC. Its translation is CASSIASGSPKEQFF. Full variable domain (missing parts from reference TRBV19 and TRBJ2-1): DGGITQSPKYLFRKEGQNVTLSCEQNLNHDAMYWYRQDPGQGLRLIYYSQIVNDFQKGDIAEGYSVSREKKESFPLTVTSAQKNPTAFYLCASSIASGSPKEQFFGPGTRLTVL.

The J gene is TRBJ1-1, the V gene TRBV5-4, with D perhaps matching TRBD1 (6 bases). Germline CDR1 SGHNT, CDR2 YYREEE (reference sequence). The V end lost 4 bases, the J end lost 2 bases, and 12 bases lay between the germline ends. This CDR3 comprises 14 residues. CDR3 DNA: TGTGCCAGCAGCCCAAGACAGGCAAACACTGAAGCTTTCTTT. This gives the protein CASSPRQANTEAFF.

The V call is TRBV4-1, the J call TRBJ1-5, with TRBD1 as a possible D gene (6 bases). Trimming removed 1 base from V and 1 base from J, with 14 bases in between. The CDR3 runs to 17 residues. Germline CDR1 is MGHRA and CDR2 is YSYEKL. The CDR3 spells CASSQGRQASSNQPQHF. The DNA for the CDR3 is TGCGCCAGCAGCCAAGGAAGACAGGCATCGAGCAATCAGCCCCAGCATTTT.

DNA of the CDR3: TGTGCCAGCAAGGGGGCGGGAACCTATAATTCACCCCTCCACTTT. It translates to CASKGAGTYNSPLHF. The chain is built from TRBV19 and TRBJ1-6, with 7 bases aligning to TRBD1. Germline-derived CDR1 and CDR2 are LNHDA and SQIVND (reference sequence). V lost 9 bases, J lost 2 bases, and 7 bases stayed unmatched. The CDR3 loop spans 15 amino acids.

This chain uses TRBV18 with TRBJ2-2, with TRBD1 identical over 9 bases. Germline V lookup: CDR1 KGHSH, CDR2 LQKENI. The CDR3 has 15 residues. Trimming removed 5 bases from V and 5 bases from J; junction bases left unmatched: 6. CDR3 nucleotides: TGTGCCAGCTCAACCGGACAGGGGAGGACCGGGGAGCTGTTTTTT. Protein: CASSTGQGRTGELFF.

This sequence joins TRBV2 and TRBJ1-2; weak D call: TRBD1 (6 bases). The ends were cut back, 6 bases at V and 5 bases at J, with 13 bases in the middle. Per germline, CDR1 SNHLY and CDR2 FYNNEI. The CDR3 contains 13 residues. The CDR3, as DNA: TGTGCCAGCAGCGTAGACAGGAGATATGGCTACACCTTC. Protein sequence: CASSVDRRYGYTF.

The J gene is TRBJ1-3, the V gene TRBV19, with 7 bases fitting TRBD1. From germline, CDR1 is LNHDA and CDR2 SQIVND (reference sequence). V lost 5 bases and J lost 5; bases outside the gene matches: 9. This CDR3 has 15 residues. CDR3 sequence reads: CASSALGQRRNTIYF. Here the CDR3 DNA reads TGTGCCAGTAGTGCCCTGGGACAGCGGCGAAACACCATATATTTT.

The chain employs TRBV5-4 and TRBJ2-5; D is perhaps TRBD2 (5 bases). Per germline, CDR1 SGHNT and CDR2 YYREEE (reference sequence). The ends were cut back, 1 base at V and 5 bases at J, with 12 bases in the middle. This CDR3 is 14 amino acids long. The CDR3 region has the DNA TGTGCCAGCAGCTTGTACGGGGTCGGGGAGACCCAGTACTTC. It codes for CASSLYGVGETQYF.

The V and J genes are TRBV11-2 and TRBJ2-1; D is possibly TRBD2 (6 bases). The V end was cut by 2 bases, the J end by 8 bases, with 19 bases between. Germline CDR1 and CDR2: SGHAT and FQNNGV. This CDR3 has 16 residues. The CDR3: CASSLRRDPGWDEQFF. In DNA, the CDR3 is TGTGCCAGCAGCTTAAGGCGGGATCCCGGGTGGGATGAGCAGTTCTTC.